A selection of T cell receptor beta chains follows, all from one sample in a study of identical twins. One entry per CDR3 protein results from TCRdb running MiXCR on the 5' RACE reads. The table records hundreds of thousands of distinct CDR3 sequences, less than 25% of them present only once. The sample also formed part of further work on T cells expressing NK-cell markers.

The sequenced sample consisted of PBMCs. The receptors were sampled from a woman younger than 35 in good health. Each CDR3 is given with its conserved first and last residue. Each record gives: J gene, D gene, clone size, V gene, CDR3 protein, CDR3 DNA. The D gene is left open where the match is weak. Not every row has a clone size; where given, it reads once, few, many or a size class.

J gene: TRBJ1-2
D gene: -
clone size: -
V gene: TRBV12-3/TRBV12-4
CDR3 protein: CASSFGRELGVYGYTF
CDR3 DNA: TGTGCCAGCAGTTTCGGACGGGAATTAGGGGTCTATGGCTACACCTTC

J gene: TRBJ2-1
D gene: -
clone size: -
V gene: TRBV7-2
CDR3 protein: CASSPYGDPQFF
CDR3 DNA: TGTGCCAGCAGCCCGTATGGGGACCCTCAGTTCTTC

J gene: TRBJ1-1
D gene: -
clone size: few
V gene: TRBV20-1
CDR3 protein: CSVPKNTEAFF
CDR3 DNA: TGCAGTGTGCCCAAGAACACTGAAGCTTTCTTT

J gene: TRBJ1-1
D gene: -
clone size: -
V gene: TRBV6-1
CDR3 protein: CASSEHRTEAFF
CDR3 DNA: TGTGCCAGCAGTGAACACCGCACTGAAGCTTTCTTT

J gene: TRBJ1-2
D gene: -
clone size: few
V gene: TRBV20-1
CDR3 protein: CSASGGSLNYGYTF
CDR3 DNA: TGCAGTGCTAGTGGTGGCAGCTTAAACTATGGCTACACCTTC

J gene: TRBJ2-2
D gene: -
clone size: few
V gene: TRBV7-2
CDR3 protein: CASSFSGGLGTGELFF
CDR3 DNA: TGTGCCAGCAGCTTCTCCGGGGGTCTTGGCACCGGGGAGCTGTTTTTT

J gene: TRBJ1-6
D gene: -
clone size: few
V gene: TRBV20-1
CDR3 protein: CSARDPDSPLHF
CDR3 DNA: TGCAGTGCTAGAGATCCTGATTCACCCCTCCACTTT

J gene: TRBJ2-3
D gene: -
clone size: -
V gene: TRBV20-1
CDR3 protein: CSAGGLAGPDTQYF
CDR3 DNA: TGCAGTGCTGGGGGGCTAGCAGGCCCAGATACGCAGTATTTT

J gene: TRBJ2-1
D gene: -
clone size: -
V gene: TRBV4-1
CDR3 protein: CASSQEPDDNNEQFF
CDR3 DNA: TGCGCCAGCAGCCAAGAGCCGGACGACAACAATGAGCAGTTCTTC

J gene: TRBJ1-1
D gene: -
clone size: many
V gene: TRBV20-1
CDR3 protein: CSAETPHTEAFF
CDR3 DNA: TGCAGTGCCGAGACCCCCCACACTGAAGCTTTCTTT

J gene: TRBJ1-1
D gene: -
clone size: many
V gene: TRBV3-1
CDR3 protein: CASSQRTGKEAFF
CDR3 DNA: TGTGCCAGCAGCCAAAGAACGGGCAAAGAAGCTTTCTTT

J gene: TRBJ2-7
D gene: -
clone size: -
V gene: TRBV5-1
CDR3 protein: CASSLVPRSYEQYF
CDR3 DNA: TGCGCCAGCAGCTTGGTGCCGCGTTCCTACGAGCAGTACTTC

J gene: TRBJ2-1
D gene: TRBD2
clone size: few
V gene: TRBV6-1
CDR3 protein: CASTSGRGGDEQFF
CDR3 DNA: TGTGCCAGCACTAGCGGGAGGGGGGGGGATGAGCAGTTCTTC

J gene: TRBJ2-2
D gene: -
clone size: -
V gene: TRBV4-2
CDR3 protein: CASSRGGHTGELFF
CDR3 DNA: TGTGCCAGCAGCCGAGGGGGACACACCGGGGAGCTGTTTTTT

J gene: TRBJ2-7
D gene: -
clone size: -
V gene: TRBV29-1
CDR3 protein: CSVSPDVPYEQYF
CDR3 DNA: TGCAGCGTCTCCCCGGACGTACCCTACGAGCAGTACTTC

J gene: TRBJ1-6
D gene: -
clone size: few
V gene: TRBV10-3
CDR3 protein: CAISEGEGDSPLHF
CDR3 DNA: TGTGCCATCAGTGAAGGAGAGGGGGATTCACCCCTCCACTTT

J gene: TRBJ2-7
D gene: TRBD2
clone size: -
V gene: TRBV3-1
CDR3 protein: CASRTLAGRSYEQYF
CDR3 DNA: TGTGCCAGCAGGACTCTAGCGGGCAGGTCCTACGAGCAGTACTTC

J gene: TRBJ2-1
D gene: TRBD2
clone size: few
V gene: TRBV12-3/TRBV12-4
CDR3 protein: CASRLSGLSSYNEQFF
CDR3 DNA: TGTGCCAGCAGACTTAGCGGGCTGAGCTCCTACAATGAGCAGTTCTTC

J gene: TRBJ2-1
D gene: -
clone size: few
V gene: TRBV29-1
CDR3 protein: CSAETRGVSSEQFF
CDR3 DNA: TGCAGCGCCGAAACGAGGGGGGTTTCAAGTGAGCAGTTCTTC

J gene: TRBJ2-5
D gene: -
clone size: few
V gene: TRBV18
CDR3 protein: CASSPRRGWETQYF
CDR3 DNA: TGTGCCAGCTCACCACGCCGGGGATGGGAGACCCAGTACTTC

J gene: TRBJ1-2
D gene: -
clone size: few
V gene: TRBV7-9
CDR3 protein: CASSLDSRVYGYTF
CDR3 DNA: TGTGCCAGCAGCTTAGATTCCCGGGTCTATGGCTACACCTTC

J gene: TRBJ2-5
D gene: -
clone size: few
V gene: TRBV12-3/TRBV12-4
CDR3 protein: CASSFWGPPRDQYF
CDR3 DNA: TGTGCCAGCAGTTTCTGGGGACCCCCAAGGGACCAGTACTTC

J gene: TRBJ2-1
D gene: -
clone size: few
V gene: TRBV18
CDR3 protein: CASSPDGLREQFF
CDR3 DNA: TGTGCCAGCTCACCAGACGGGCTGCGGGAGCAGTTCTTC

J gene: TRBJ2-1
D gene: -
clone size: -
V gene: TRBV5-1
CDR3 protein: CASSFSGVQDEQFF
CDR3 DNA: TGCGCCAGCAGCTTCTCGGGAGTACAGGATGAGCAGTTCTTC

J gene: TRBJ2-3
D gene: TRBD1
clone size: few
V gene: TRBV15
CDR3 protein: CATSRPGQVLDTQYF
CDR3 DNA: TGTGCCACCAGCAGACCAGGACAGGTCCTGGATACGCAGTATTTT

J gene: TRBJ2-2
D gene: TRBD1
clone size: few
V gene: TRBV3-1
CDR3 protein: CASRPSSDRVGTGELFF
CDR3 DNA: TGTGCCAGCAGACCTTCTTCCGACAGGGTCGGCACCGGGGAGCTGTTTTTT

J gene: TRBJ2-1
D gene: TRBD2
clone size: -
V gene: TRBV9
CDR3 protein: CASSVESLGGGPGNEQFF
CDR3 DNA: TGTGCCAGCAGCGTAGAGTCTTTGGGGGGAGGGCCAGGCAATGAGCAGTTCTTC

J gene: TRBJ2-2
D gene: -
clone size: many
V gene: TRBV24-1
CDR3 protein: CATSDPKTGLSGELFF
CDR3 DNA: TGTGCCACCAGTGACCCTAAAACAGGGTTATCCGGGGAGCTGTTTTTT

J gene: TRBJ1-1
D gene: -
clone size: few
V gene: TRBV12-3/TRBV12-4
CDR3 protein: CASSTGPNTEAFF
CDR3 DNA: TGTGCCAGCAGTACGGGACCGAACACTGAAGCTTTCTTT

J gene: TRBJ2-3
D gene: -
clone size: many
V gene: TRBV20-1
CDR3 protein: CSASRSASTDTQYF
CDR3 DNA: TGCAGTGCTAGTAGGTCTGCTAGCACAGATACGCAGTATTTT

J gene: TRBJ2-7
D gene: -
clone size: many
V gene: TRBV7-6
CDR3 protein: CASSLNPLGEQYF
CDR3 DNA: TGTGCCAGCAGCTTAAATCCATTGGGCGAGCAGTACTTC

J gene: TRBJ1-2
D gene: -
clone size: -
V gene: TRBV10-3
CDR3 protein: CAISGGFGYTF
CDR3 DNA: TGTGCCATCAGTGGAGGGTTTGGCTACACCTTC

J gene: TRBJ2-1
D gene: TRBD2
clone size: -
V gene: TRBV20-1
CDR3 protein: CSAMQTGLAYNEQFF
CDR3 DNA: TGCAGTGCTATGCAAACGGGACTAGCCTACAATGAGCAGTTCTTC

J gene: TRBJ1-2
D gene: -
clone size: once
V gene: TRBV6-2/TRBV6-3
CDR3 protein: CASRAVGAVYGYTF
CDR3 DNA: TGTGCCAGCAGGGCCGTGGGGGCGGTCTATGGCTACACCTTC

J gene: TRBJ1-4
D gene: TRBD1
clone size: -
V gene: TRBV11-3
CDR3 protein: CASSVYRGRGEKLFF
CDR3 DNA: TGTGCCAGCAGCGTTTACAGGGGGCGGGGTGAAAAACTGTTTTTT

J gene: TRBJ1-1
D gene: -
clone size: -
V gene: TRBV12-3/TRBV12-4
CDR3 protein: CASSLIPGGTEAFF
CDR3 DNA: TGTGCCAGCAGTTTAATCCCGGGAGGGACTGAAGCTTTCTTT

J gene: TRBJ2-3
D gene: TRBD2
clone size: few
V gene: TRBV19
CDR3 protein: CASSRLATDTQYF
CDR3 DNA: TGTGCCAGTAGTCGACTAGCGACAGATACGCAGTATTTT

J gene: TRBJ2-3
D gene: TRBD2
clone size: -
V gene: TRBV2
CDR3 protein: CASMRGGPSDTQYF
CDR3 DNA: TGTGCCAGCATGCGGGGGGGGCCATCAGATACGCAGTATTTT

J gene: TRBJ1-2
D gene: -
clone size: -
V gene: TRBV29-1
CDR3 protein: CSPFAGADGYGYTF
CDR3 DNA: TGCAGCCCCTTCGCGGGGGCTGACGGCTATGGCTACACCTTC

J gene: TRBJ2-1
D gene: -
clone size: -
V gene: TRBV3-1
CDR3 protein: CATSQGLRGGSYNEQFF
CDR3 DNA: TGTGCCACCAGCCAGGGGTTACGGGGAGGCTCCTACAATGAGCAGTTCTTC

J gene: TRBJ2-1
D gene: TRBD2
clone size: -
V gene: TRBV12-3/TRBV12-4
CDR3 protein: CASSGTSGRTREQFF
CDR3 DNA: TGTGCCAGCAGTGGAACTAGCGGGAGAACTCGTGAGCAGTTCTTC

J gene: TRBJ2-1
D gene: -
clone size: few
V gene: TRBV20-1
CDR3 protein: CSASRWETPEGFF
CDR3 DNA: TGCAGTGCTTCCCGCTGGGAGACGCCGGAGGGGTTCTTC

J gene: TRBJ2-1
D gene: TRBD1
clone size: few
V gene: TRBV20-1
CDR3 protein: CSARETGDEQFF
CDR3 DNA: TGCAGTGCTAGAGAAACAGGGGATGAGCAGTTCTTC

J gene: TRBJ2-2
D gene: -
clone size: -
V gene: TRBV24-1
CDR3 protein: CATSAIESGELFF
CDR3 DNA: TGTGCCACCAGTGCCATAGAATCCGGGGAGCTGTTTTTT

J gene: TRBJ2-7
D gene: TRBD2
clone size: -
V gene: TRBV4-3
CDR3 protein: CASSQDPISGSTYEQYF
CDR3 DNA: TGCGCCAGCAGCCAAGACCCCATTAGCGGGAGTACCTACGAGCAGTACTTC

J gene: TRBJ2-7
D gene: -
clone size: many
V gene: TRBV18
CDR3 protein: CASSPRGLNYEQYF
CDR3 DNA: TGTGCCAGCTCACCAAGGGGGTTGAACTACGAGCAGTACTTC

J gene: TRBJ2-7
D gene: -
clone size: -
V gene: TRBV6-4
CDR3 protein: CASTPKRRQSYEQYF
CDR3 DNA: TGTGCCAGCACCCCTAAAAGAAGACAGTCCTACGAGCAGTACTTC

J gene: TRBJ1-1
D gene: -
clone size: few
V gene: TRBV29-1
CDR3 protein: CSVYEMSINTEAFF
CDR3 DNA: TGCAGCGTTTATGAGATGAGCATAAACACTGAAGCTTTCTTT

J gene: TRBJ2-7
D gene: TRBD2
clone size: many
V gene: TRBV6-5
CDR3 protein: CASSYGTSGDPYEQYF
CDR3 DNA: TGTGCCAGCAGTTACGGGACTAGCGGGGACCCTTACGAGCAGTACTTC

J gene: TRBJ2-1
D gene: -
clone size: many
V gene: TRBV7-9
CDR3 protein: CASSLGTANYNEQFF
CDR3 DNA: TGTGCCAGCAGCTTAGGGACTGCCAACTACAATGAGCAGTTCTTC

J gene: TRBJ1-1
D gene: -
clone size: -
V gene: TRBV9
CDR3 protein: CASSASSRAEAFF
CDR3 DNA: TGTGCCAGCAGCGCCAGCTCGAGAGCCGAAGCTTTCTTT

J gene: TRBJ1-2
D gene: -
clone size: -
V gene: TRBV20-1
CDR3 protein: CSATTGTSGYTF
CDR3 DNA: TGCAGTGCCACCACAGGGACTAGTGGCTACACCTTC

J gene: TRBJ1-5
D gene: -
clone size: -
V gene: TRBV28
CDR3 protein: CASTYGSGRGDMWPQHF
CDR3 DNA: TGTGCCAGCACCTACGGTTCGGGGCGGGGGGACATGTGGCCCCAGCATTTT

J gene: TRBJ2-3
D gene: -
clone size: -
V gene: TRBV9
CDR3 protein: CASSTLGHPTDTQYF
CDR3 DNA: TGTGCCAGCAGCACTCTGGGACACCCCACAGATACGCAGTATTTT

J gene: TRBJ2-7
D gene: -
clone size: many
V gene: TRBV5-6
CDR3 protein: CASSFMREQYF
CDR3 DNA: TGTGCCAGCAGCTTTATGCGCGAGCAGTACTTC

J gene: TRBJ1-5
D gene: -
clone size: -
V gene: TRBV20-1
CDR3 protein: CSARGSETSNQPQHF
CDR3 DNA: TGCAGTGCTAGAGGGTCCGAAACTAGCAATCAGCCCCAGCATTTT

J gene: TRBJ2-3
D gene: TRBD2
clone size: many
V gene: TRBV7-2
CDR3 protein: CASSFQRGDTQYF
CDR3 DNA: TGTGCCAGCAGCTTTCAGCGGGGTGATACGCAGTATTTT